A single sample gave rise to the 4 T cell receptor beta chains below, sequenced in a study of response to subunit inactivated influenza vaccine. TCRdb fed the RT-PCR reads into MiXCR, producing one record per CDR3 protein. The data contain more than 550,000 distinct CDR3 sequences, 12% of them seen just once; the ten biggest clones take up more than 8.5%. The material sequenced was PBMCs from blood, taken on the day of vaccination. The source is a man in his forties or fifties who received an inactivated influenza vaccine.

V usage is TRBV6-2 or TRBV6-3 and J usage is TRBJ2-7, with 9 nucleotides matching TRBD1. Per the germline V gene, CDR1 is MNHEY and CDR2 is SVGEGT. With V trimmed by 5 bases and J by 3 bases, 5 bases remained unmatched. CDR3 size: 14 residues. CDR3 bases: TGTGCCAGCAGTAAGCGGGGACAGGGCTACGAGCAGTACTTC. It translates to CASSKRGQGYEQYF.

This clonotype was seen more than once but under ten times. The chain employs TRBV25-1 and TRBJ2-3, with TRBD2 identical over 7 bases. The ends lost 3 bases at V and 8 bases at J; junction bases unmatched: 11. Germline CDR1 is MGHDK and CDR2 is SYGVNS. CDR3 length equals 15 residues. The CDR3 region has the DNA TGTGCCAGCAGTGATTTCACGGGAGGACCGAGTACGCAGTATTTT. It yields the protein CASSDFTGGPSTQYF.

The chain links TRBV18 to TRBJ2-3; D is unclear. This CDR3 comprises 14 residues. Trimming left V 2 bases short and J 6 bases short, with 12 bases between. Per germline, CDR1 KGHSH and CDR2 LQKENI. In DNA, the CDR3 is TGTGCCAGCTCACCAGACCAGGTCTCGGATACGCAGTATTTT. Protein product: CASSPDQVSDTQYF. Full variable domain (remainder filled in from reference TRBV18 and TRBJ2-3): NAGVMQNPRHLVRRRGQEARLRCSPMKGHSHVYWYRQLPEEGLKFMVYLQKENIIDESGMPKERFSAEFPKEGPSILRIQQVVRGDSAAYFCASSPDQVSDTQYFGPGTRLTVL.

V usage is TRBV28 and J usage is TRBJ2-7, with 9 bases aligning to TRBD2. After removal of 4 bases from V and 0 bases from J, the junction contained 4 bases not matched to a gene. Germline values: CDR1 MDHEN, CDR2 SYDVKM. This CDR3 has 15 amino acids. CDR3 in DNA: TGTGCCAGCAGTTCTCATAGCGGGAGCTCCTACGAGCAGTACTTC. This translates into CASSSHSGSSYEQYF.